This T cell receptor (beta chain) was sequenced for a study of Ad26.COV2.S vaccination and SARS-CoV-2 variants. In the study overall: Once or twice, 56 days apart, Ad26.COV2.S was delivered intramuscularly. Findings and limits, study-wide: Quantification of TCR breadth and depth may have yielded underestimates of total T cell responses.

Profiled with immunoSEQ multiplex PCR; TCRdb holds only in-frame clones, not every one. The data show 300,000 to 350,000 clones, around 88% seen once. In regard to this clone: Its antigen is undetermined.

This sample's treatment: some 19 received Ad26.COV2.S at low or high dose, single or two shots; roughly 5 received placebo; per-sample allocation not given. Vaccine and placebo recipients were sampled on day 63 after the first injection. The specimen comprised peripheral blood, sampled in a trial of Ad26.COV2.S vaccine versus placebo. The receptor was derived from a person aged 18 to 59 who received the Ad26.COV2.S COVID-19 vaccine or a placebo.

CDR3 loop: CASKQAGETQYF. The CDR3 region has the DNA TGTGCCAGCAAACAGGCGGGAGAGACCCAGTACTTC. This chain connects TRBV6-5 to TRBJ2-5; D assignment may be TRBD1 or TRBD2 (5 bases each). The CDR3 consists of 12 residues. Trimming took 7 bases from V and 4 from J, leaving 10 bases between them. The germline gives CDR1 MNHEY, CDR2 SVGAGI.